The 25 T cell receptor beta chains below come from one sample, sequenced in a study of blood T cell repertoires in COVID-19. Measured with immunoSEQ multiplex PCR; TCRdb has only the in-frame clones, and not every one. The sample lists tens of thousands of clones; 70% to 90% were seen once. Sequenced sample: peripheral blood. The receptor source for this set is a woman aged 80 or over with COVID-19, enrolled during active disease.

The rearrangement links TRBV7-9 to TRBJ1-4, with D possibly being TRBD1 (5 bases). The ends were cut back, 5 bases at V and 6 bases at J, with 13 bases in the middle. Germline loops: CDR1 SEHNR, CDR2 FQNEAQ (reference sequence). This CDR3 is built from 14 residues. In DNA, the CDR3 is TGTGCCAGCAGCCCCAGGGTGGGGTATGAAAAACTGTTTTTT. It translates to CASSPRVGYEKLFF.

The chain employs TRBV19 and TRBJ2-3; tentatively, D is TRBD2 (7 bases). Trimming cost V 0 bases and J 5 bases, with 18 bases left between them. This CDR3 has 17 amino acids. Looked up from germline, CDR1 is LNHDA and CDR2 is SQIVND (reference sequence). The CDR3 DNA sequence: TGTGCCAGTAGTATAGATCTGAGTGGGGGGGCTGGAGATACGCAGTATTTT. This sequence encodes CASSIDLSGGAGDTQYF.

The genes are TRBV2 and TRBJ2-1; 13 bases match TRBD2. In germline, CDR1 is SNHLY, CDR2 FYNNEI. The CDR3 has 14 residues. V was clipped by 6 bases and J by 8 bases; unmatched bases: 4. The DNA of the CDR3 is TGTGCCAGCAGAGGACTAGCGGGAGTTGATGAGCAGTTCTTC. This encodes CASRGLAGVDEQFF.

The chain employs TRBV10-3 and TRBJ2-3; perhaps TRBD2 as D (6 bases). Per germline, CDR1 ENHRY and CDR2 SYGVKD. V dropped 3 bases and J dropped 2 bases, with 15 bases sitting between them. This CDR3 is 16 amino acids long. The chain's CDR3 is CAISDRAGTSTDTQYF. For the CDR3, the DNA is TGTGCCATCAGTGATCGGGCGGGGACCTCCACAGATACGCAGTATTTT.

The chain links TRBV4-1 to TRBJ1-2; no clear D gene. CDR1 and CDR2 (germline): MGHRA, YSYEKL. Trimming shortened V by 0 bases and J by 0 bases, and 8 bases separated the two germline ends. The CDR3 runs to 15 residues. The CDR3 nucleotides are TGCGCCAGCAGCCAAGATAGTGTGGCTAACTATGGCTACACCTTC. It codes for CASSQDSVANYGYTF.

This clone was detected only once. The chain recombines TRBV6-5 with TRBJ2-7; TRBD1 matches 7 bases. The CDR3 contains 15 residues. V dropped 5 bases and J dropped 0; count of bases not matched to a gene: 7. Germline V gives CDR1 MNHEY, CDR2 SVGAGI. CDR3 sequence (DNA): TGTGCCAGCAGTAAGACAGGGACCCTCTCCTACGAGCAGTACTTC. This translates into CASSKTGTLSYEQYF.

The chain uses TRBV5-8 and TRBJ2-3; 8 bases line up with TRBD1. CDR1 is SGHTS, CDR2 YDEGEE, per germline. V was pared by 1 base and J by 3 bases, with 10 bases of the junction left unmatched. The CDR3 spans 17 residues. For the CDR3, the DNA is TGTGCCAGCAGCTTGACCCAGGGGGCGGCCAGGACAGATACGCAGTATTTT. Its translation: CASSLTQGAARTDTQYF.

V is TRBV28 and J is TRBJ1-2, with D maybe TRBD1 (6 bases). This CDR3 has 13 residues. Trimming pared 6 bases from V and 4 bases from J, leaving 12 bases between. The germline V gene has CDR1 MDHEN and CDR2 SYDVKM. The CDR3 DNA reads as TGTGCCAGCAGACGAACAGGGCCCTATGGCTACACCTTC. Amino acid sequence: CASRRTGPYGYTF.

Only one count was recorded for this clone. The genes are TRBV5-1 and TRBJ2-1, with D tentatively TRBD1 (5 bases). The V and J ends lost 4 bases and 4 bases respectively, with 9 bases between them. The CDR3 totals 13 residues. In germline, CDR1 is SGHRS, CDR2 YFSETQ. This chain's CDR3 is CASSLDSYNEQFF. The CDR3 bases are TGCGCCAGCAGCCTTGACAGTTACAATGAGCAGTTCTTC.

The rearrangement joins TRBV7-3 to TRBJ2-1; D is possibly TRBD2 (5 bases). Germline loops: CDR1 SGHTA, CDR2 FQGTGA. CDR3 length: 14 residues. V lost 5 bases, J lost 4 bases, and 12 bases lay in between. The CDR3 DNA sequence: TGTGCCAGCAGCGATGGCGGGTTATACAATGAGCAGTTCTTC. Translating gives CASSDGGLYNEQFF.

V usage is TRBV5-1 and J usage is TRBJ2-3, with 7 nucleotides matching TRBD1. The germline V gene has CDR1 SGHRS and CDR2 YFSETQ. The CDR3 extends over 16 amino acids. Germline trimming cut 4 bases from V and 2 bases from J; bases unmatched to any gene: 10. CDR3 nucleotides: TGCGCCAGCAGCGAAGCCCGGGACAGCTACACAGATACGCAGTATTTT. Translation: CASSEARDSYTDTQYF.

V gene TRBV18 combines with J gene TRBJ2-3, with 7 bases identical to TRBD2. This CDR3 contains 15 residues. With 2 bases clipped from V and 2 bases from J, the junction kept 4 bases outside the gene matches. Germline assignment: CDR1 KGHSH and CDR2 LQKENI. The CDR3 region has the DNA TGTGCCAGCTCACCAATGGGGGGGGACACAGATACGCAGTATTTT. Its translation is CASSPMGGDTDTQYF. Drawing the rest from reference TRBV18 and TRBJ2-3, the complete variable domain is NAGVMQNPRHLVRRRGQEARLRCSPMKGHSHVYWYRQLPEEGLKFMVYLQKENIIDESGMPKERFSAEFPKEGPSILRIQQVVRGDSAAYFCASSPMGGDTDTQYFGPGTRLTVL.

Here the CDR3 DNA reads TGTGCCAGCAGCTTAGAACTAGTCCTACACACCGGGGAGCTGTTTTTT. Translated: CASSLELVLHTGELFF. The V and J genes are TRBV7-9 and TRBJ2-2, with a weak D call TRBD2 (5 bases). CDR3 length equals 16 residues. Germline values: CDR1 SEHNR, CDR2 FQNEAQ (reference sequence). Trimming took off 1 base at V and 3 bases at J, with 12 bases between the two ends. Complete variable domain (other parts from reference TRBV7-9 and TRBJ2-2): DTGVSQNPRHKITKRGQNVTFRCDPISEHNRLYWYRQTLGQGPEFLTYFQNEAQLEKSRLLSDRFSAERPKGSFSTLEIQRTEQGDSAMYLCASSLELVLHTGELFFGEGSRLTVL.

The V call is TRBV19, the J call TRBJ1-2; the match to TRBD1 covers 12 bases. Germline CDR1 is LNHDA and CDR2 is SQIVND (reference sequence). This CDR3 has 15 residues. V gave up 3 bases and J gave up 4 bases; unmatched junction bases: 3. CDR3 sequence: CASSMGQGAGYGYTF. DNA of the CDR3: TGTGCCAGTAGTATGGGACAGGGGGCCGGCTATGGCTACACCTTC.

The chain couples TRBV3-1 (or the pseudogene TRBV3-2) to TRBJ1-5; TRBD1 agrees at 8 bases. Losses at the gene ends were 1 base for V and 5 bases for J; bases not matched to a gene: 10. CDR3 size: 17 residues. Looked up from germline, CDR1 is LGHDT and CDR2 is YNNKEL (reference sequence). CDR3 loop: CASSQAVGQGPHQPQHF. The CDR3 DNA reads TGTGCCAGCAGCCAAGCAGTCGGACAGGGTCCCCATCAGCCCCAGCATTTT.

The chain combines TRBV9 with TRBJ1-2; possible D gene TRBD1, 5 bases. V shed 4 bases and J shed 5 bases, with 9 bases lying between them. The CDR3 covers 12 residues. Germline V gives CDR1 SGDLS, CDR2 YYNGEE. The CDR3 loop reads CASSRGGYGYTF. The CDR3, as DNA: TGTGCCAGCAGCCGGGGGGGTTATGGCTACACCTTC.

This clone has just a few counts. The chain employs TRBV7-9 and TRBJ2-1; 10 nucleotides align to TRBD2. CDR3 size: 16 residues. Trimming took 3 bases from V and 5 from J; bases not matched to a gene: 7. CDR1 is SEHNR and CDR2 is FQNEAQ in the germline V gene (reference sequence). CDR3 region: CASSFGTSGTNNEQFF. DNA for the CDR3: TGTGCCAGCAGCTTTGGTACTAGCGGGACCAACAATGAGCAGTTCTTC. The full variable domain, in which reference TRBV7-9 and TRBJ2-1 provide the parts outside the CDR3, is DTGVSQNPRHKITKRGQNVTFRCDPISEHNRLYWYRQTLGQGPEFLTYFQNEAQLEKSRLLSDRFSAERPKGSFSTLEIQRTEQGDSAMYLCASSFGTSGTNNEQFFGPGTRLTVL.

The chain combines TRBV11-2 with TRBJ1-1; D is perhaps TRBD1 (5 bases). This CDR3 comprises 15 residues. Trimming shortened V by 0 bases and J by 10 bases, and 18 bases separated the two germline ends. In germline, CDR1 is SGHAT, CDR2 FQNNGV. CDR3 DNA sequence: TGTGCCAGCAGCTTAGATCGGGGAGGGGCAAGGGGAGCTTTCTTT. Residues: CASSLDRGGARGAFF.

The V and J genes are TRBV28 and TRBJ1-3; TRBD1 might be the D (5 bases). The ends were cut back, 3 bases at V and 8 bases at J, with 11 bases in the middle. Looked up from germline, CDR1 is MDHEN and CDR2 is SYDVKM. This CDR3 comprises 13 residues. CDR3 sequence: CASSFVGGDTIYF. The DNA of the CDR3 is TGTGCCAGCAGTTTCGTCGGGGGAGACACCATATATTTT. Complete variable domain (other parts from reference TRBV28 and TRBJ1-3): DVKVTQSSRYLVKRTGEKVFLECVQDMDHENMFWYRQDPGLGLRLIYFSYDVKMKEKGDIPEGYSVSREKKERFSLILESASTNQTSMYLCASSFVGGDTIYFGEGSWLTVV.

V and J are TRBV18 and TRBJ1-1; TRBD1 might be the D (6 bases). V was pared by 3 bases and J by 4 bases, with 12 bases between. The CDR3 is 14 amino acids. In germline, CDR1 is KGHSH, CDR2 LQKENI. The CDR3 coding sequence is TGTGCCAGCTCACCTCAGGGGTGGGTCACTGAAGCTTTCTTT. It translates to CASSPQGWVTEAFF.

This chain uses TRBV19 with TRBJ1-5; D unclear. V dropped 3 bases and J dropped 3 bases, with 6 bases sitting between them. The CDR3 spans 13 residues. Germline V gene data show CDR1 as LNHDA and CDR2 as SQIVND (reference sequence). The CDR3 loop is CASSMRANQPQHF. CDR3 in DNA: TGTGCCAGTAGTATGAGGGCCAATCAGCCCCAGCATTTT.

This chain uses TRBV4-3 with TRBJ1-2; 7 positions match TRBD1. CDR1 LGHNA and CDR2 YSLEER come from the germline V gene. The CDR3 totals 15 residues. V lost 0 bases to trimming and J lost 4 bases; unmatched junction nucleotides: 5. The CDR3 coding sequence is TGCGCCAGCAGCCAAGAGCCGGGACAGTTCTATGGCTACACCTTC. Amino acids: CASSQEPGQFYGYTF.

The chain employs TRBV4-1 and TRBJ1-2; D is unclear. This CDR3 has 13 residues. CDR1 and CDR2 (germline): MGHRA, YSYEKL. The V gene lost 1 base and the J gene lost 7 bases, with 10 bases spanning the gap. The CDR3 DNA sequence: TGCGCCAGCAGCCAAGTTACAGTTGGTGGCTACACCTTC. It yields the protein CASSQVTVGGYTF.

This sequence joins TRBV2 and TRBJ1-4; 7 nucleotides match TRBD1. The junction had 4 bases not matched to a gene; V was cut back by 7 bases and J by 8 bases. The V gene's germline CDR1 is SNHLY and CDR2 FYNNEI. The CDR3 is 12 amino acids. The CDR3 is CASTGGGEKLFF. CDR3 sequence (DNA): TGTGCCAGCACAGGGGGAGGAGAAAAACTGTTTTTT.

CDR3 nucleotide sequence: TGTGCCAGCAGCTTGGGGGGACAGGGCACAGATACGCAGTATTTT. It specifies CASSLGGQGTDTQYF. This chain uses TRBV5-4 with TRBJ2-3; 8 bases are shared with TRBD1. V shed 0 bases and J 1 base; nucleotides not matched to a gene: 1. Germline V gene lookup returns CDR1 SGHNT and CDR2 YYREEE (reference sequence). CDR3 size: 15 residues.